Following are 17 T cell receptor beta chains from one sample sequenced in a study of cytotoxic CD8 clonotypes in ibrutinib-treated CLL. Produced via immunoSEQ multiplex PCR; TCRdb's table is partial and in-frame only. This sample has about 300,000 clones, with approximately 76% found just once. Sequencing was performed on PBMCs, taken at disease progression, from a patient treated with ibrutinib. All receptors derive from a human donor with chronic lymphocytic leukemia.

In its sample, this clone was seen a few times. V usage is TRBV4-2 and J usage is TRBJ1-2; D is unresolved. CDR3 size: 14 residues. Between the trimmed V and J ends, which lost 5 bases and 5 bases, there was a span of 15 bases. Germline V gene lookup returns CDR1 LGHNA and CDR2 YNFKEQ. CDR3 coding DNA: TGTGCCAGCAGCGACGCCTCGTCCTGGTATGGCTACACCTTC. As protein: CASSDASSWYGYTF.

This chain links TRBV9 with TRBJ2-2, with a weak D call TRBD1 (6 bases). CDR1 is SGDLS, CDR2 YYNGEE, per germline. The CDR3 is 14 residues long. V dropped 3 bases and J dropped 6 bases, with 12 bases sitting between them. The CDR3 DNA follows: TGTGCCAGCAGCGCCAGACAGGTCCCCGGGGAGCTGTTTTTT. Translated, it gives CASSARQVPGELFF. The full variable domain, with the rest looked up from reference TRBV9 and TRBJ2-2, is DSGVTQTPKHLITATGQRVTLRCSPRSGDLSVYWYQQSLDQGLQFLIQYYNGEERAKGNILERFSAQQFPDLHSELNLSSLELGDSALYFCASSARQVPGELFFGEGSRLTVL.

This chain uses TRBV18 with TRBJ2-7, with D perhaps TRBD1 (6 bases). The CDR3 is made up of 13 amino acids. V lost 6 bases and J lost 2, with 11 bases in between. Germline-derived CDR1 and CDR2 are KGHSH and LQKENI. The CDR3 bases are TGTGCCAGCTCGCCCAGGGGCACCTACGAGCAGTACTTC. Its translation: CASSPRGTYEQYF.

The chain combines TRBV4-1 with TRBJ2-1, with 9 bases matching TRBD2. CDR1 MGHRA and CDR2 YSYEKL come from the germline V gene. The V segment lost 0 bases and the J segment 6 bases; nucleotides outside the gene matches: 6. The CDR3 covers 16 residues. CDR3 coding DNA: TGCGCCAGCAGCCAAGAGGGAGCGGGAGGTCTCAATGAGCAGTTCTTC. This translates into CASSQEGAGGLNEQFF.

The chain combines TRBV5-4 with TRBJ2-7; perhaps TRBD2 as D (6 bases). Germline V gene lookup returns CDR1 SGHNT and CDR2 YYREEE (reference sequence). Trimming took off 1 base at V and 3 bases at J, with 11 bases between the two ends. The CDR3 extends over 14 amino acids. CDR3 nucleotides: TGTGCCAGCAGCTTGCGGGAGAACGACTACGAGCAGTACTTC. This gives the protein CASSLRENDYEQYF.

This clone was detected only a few times. The V gene is TRBV29-1, the J gene TRBJ1-1, with D perhaps matching TRBD1 (5 bases). V lost 4 bases and J lost 1, with 10 bases in between. The V gene's germline CDR1 is SQVTM and CDR2 ANQGSEA. This CDR3 is 13 amino acids long. CDR3 residues: CSVASGTNTEAFF. The CDR3 nucleotides are TGCAGCGTTGCATCAGGGACGAACACTGAAGCTTTCTTT.

About this clone itself: Its ends do not fully match the called genes, so a read error is possible. V usage is TRBV9 and J usage is TRBJ1-2, with 8 bases matching TRBD1. The CDR3 has 14 amino acids. Germline-derived CDR1 and CDR2 are SGDLS and YYNGEE. CDR3 protein: CASSEGTGTPGILF. CDR3 DNA sequence: TGTGCCAGCAGCGAGGGGACAGGTACACCGGGGATTCTCTTC.

In its sample, this clone was seen a few times. The chain links TRBV29-1 to TRBJ2-1; the match to TRBD2 covers 9 bases. The CDR3 has 14 amino acids. From germline, CDR1 is SQVTM and CDR2 ANQGSEA. J was trimmed by 2 bases and V by 3 bases; bases with no gene match: 2. The DNA of the CDR3 is TGCAGCGTTGATAGCGGGAGAACCTACAATGAGCAGTTCTTC. Translation: CSVDSGRTYNEQFF.

The gene calls are TRBV5-6 and TRBJ2-5, with a weak D call TRBD2 (5 bases). The germline V and J ends were trimmed by 0 bases and 7 bases, with 13 bases remaining between them. CDR1 and CDR2 (germline): SGHDT, YYEEEE. The CDR3 spans 14 residues. The CDR3 DNA reads TGTGCCAGCAGCTTGGTCCATACCCGGGGGACCCAGTACTTC. Translated, it gives CASSLVHTRGTQYF.

The chain carries TRBV7-9 and TRBJ1-2; TRBD1 matches at 8 bases. Looked up from germline, CDR1 is SEHNR and CDR2 is FQNEAQ (reference sequence). J gave up 2 bases and V 4 bases, and 6 bases lay outside the gene matches. The CDR3 extends over 15 amino acids. CDR3 nucleotides: TGTGCCAGCAGCTCGTGGACAGGGAAAAACTATGGCTACACCTTC. Its translation is CASSSWTGKNYGYTF.

This clone came up once. The rearrangement joins TRBV5-5 to TRBJ2-5; no reliable D call. Germline CDR1 is SGHKS and CDR2 is YYEKEE (reference sequence). V lost 1 base, J lost 2 bases, and 6 bases lay in between. CDR3 length: 13 residues. The CDR3 coding sequence is TGTGCCAGCAGCTTGCCAGTACAAGAGACCCAGTACTTC. It codes for CASSLPVQETQYF.

The chain employs TRBV19 and TRBJ2-1; 7 bases fit TRBD1. The V segment lost 3 bases and the J segment 6 bases; nucleotides outside the gene matches: 2. The germline gives CDR1 LNHDA, CDR2 SQIVND (reference sequence). The CDR3 loop spans 13 amino acids. CDR3 DNA sequence: TGTGCCAGTAGTATTAGGACAGGCAATGAGCAGTTCTTC. This encodes CASSIRTGNEQFF.

The chain couples TRBV10-2 to TRBJ2-3; TRBD2 aligns across 10 bases. The length of the CDR3 is 16 residues. Germline V gene lookup returns CDR1 WSHSY and CDR2 SAAADI. V gave up 9 bases and J gave up 0 bases; unmatched junction bases: 9. The CDR3 spells CASRLSGGPSTDTQYF. CDR3 DNA: TGCGCCAGTAGACTTAGCGGGGGGCCTAGCACAGATACGCAGTATTTT.

The chain has TRBV9 and TRBJ2-3; 13 bases align to TRBD2. Germline values: CDR1 SGDLS, CDR2 YYNGEE. The CDR3 is made up of 17 amino acids. V was clipped by 0 bases and J by 5 bases; unmatched bases: 6. CDR3 sequence (DNA): TGTGCCAGCAGCGTAGGGACTAGCGGGAGAAACAGAGATACGCAGTATTTT. Translated, it gives CASSVGTSGRNRDTQYF.

This clone was observed a few times. V usage is TRBV6-5 and J usage is TRBJ2-2; 7 bases align to TRBD2. Germline V gene lookup returns CDR1 MNHEY and CDR2 SVGAGI. V was pared by 1 base and J by 2 bases, with 4 bases of the junction left unmatched. The CDR3 loop spans 16 amino acids. The CDR3 DNA reads as TGTGCCAGCAGTTACTGGTCTAGCGGTAACACCGGGGAGCTGTTTTTT. This codes for CASSYWSSGNTGELFF.

V is TRBV2 and J is TRBJ2-3; D is uncertain. V lost 1 base to trimming and J lost 8 bases, with 7 bases between them. CDR1 is SNHLY, CDR2 FYNNEI, per germline. The CDR3 runs 12 residues. The CDR3 DNA follows: TGTGCCAGCAGTGAAGGAAGTCCTACGCAGTATTTT. It specifies CASSEGSPTQYF.

The J gene is TRBJ2-7, the V gene TRBV5-1, with 8 positions matching TRBD1. Trimming removed 4 bases from V and 3 bases from J; junction bases left unmatched: 6. CDR3 length: 14 residues. CDR1 and CDR2 (germline): SGHRS, YFSETQ. CDR3 in amino acids: CASSPGQVLYEQYF. CDR3 nucleotide sequence: TGCGCCAGCAGCCCGGGACAGGTTCTCTACGAGCAGTACTTC. Supplemented by reference TRBV5-1 and TRBJ2-7, the full variable domain reads KAGVTQTPRYLIKTRGQQVTLSCSPISGHRSVSWYQQTPGQGLQFLFEYFSETQRNKGNFPGRFSGRQFSNSRSEMNVSTLELGDSALYLCASSPGQVLYEQYFGPGTRLTVT.